The T cell receptor beta chain described here comes from a study of CD8 T cells in ankylosing spondylitis. Findings and limits, study-wide: Characteristic of ankylosing spondylitis blood, it appeared, was a TCR beta motif comprising roughly eight highly homologous variants.

Germline-derived CDR1 and CDR2 are SGHKS and YYEKEE (reference sequence). This CDR3 comprises 14 residues. V lost 0 bases, J lost 1 base, and 4 bases lay in between. TCRdb called the 5' RACE reads again in MiXCR, with one record for every CDR3 protein. The repertoire includes approximately 540,000 distinct CDR3 sequences, roughly 13% of them detected once, and about 6.8% sits in the top ten. This clonotype was seen many times. Its specificity is unknown. The TCR sequence derives from a male donor with ankylosing spondylitis. This chain connects TRBV5-5 to TRBJ2-2, with no clear D. Sequencing input: blood, either unsorted or a sorted T cell fraction (not recorded which). CDR3: CASSLEQNTGELFF. CDR3 coding DNA: TGTGCCAGCAGCTTGGAGCAGAACACCGGGGAGCTGTTTTTT.